The rows below give T cell receptor beta chains drawn from one sample of a study of T cell responses to AZD1222 COVID-19 vaccine. Clones were read by immunoSEQ multiplex PCR, and TCRdb kept only the in-frame ones, dropping some. Altogether about 140,000 clones are present, 88% being singletons, with the ten largest covering over 3%. The material sequenced was peripheral blood, taken 28 days after the second AZD1222 dose. These receptors were taken from an adult who received the AZD1222 COVID-19 vaccine. Both conserved end residues are part of each CDR3. A D gene is named only where the DNA matches it firmly. Only some rows state a clone size, as once, few, many or a class for expanded clones.

CDR3nt: TGTGCCAGCAGTTCCGGGGGGACAGATCCTAGGGAGCAGTACTTC
CDR3aa: CASSSGGTDPREQYF
len: 15
v_gene: TRBV28
d_gene: -
j_gene: TRBJ2-7
abundance: -

CDR3nt: TGCGCCAGCAGCTTGTTCGGTGAGGTAAGCACTGAAGCTTTCTTT
CDR3aa: CASSLFGEVSTEAFF
len: 15
v_gene: TRBV5-1
d_gene: -
j_gene: TRBJ1-1
abundance: -

CDR3nt: TGTGCCAGCAGCGGCTACAATGAGCAGTTCTTC
CDR3aa: CASSGYNEQFF
len: 11
v_gene: TRBV2
d_gene: -
j_gene: TRBJ2-1
abundance: -

CDR3nt: TGTGCCAGCAGTTTACCGGGGGGGATAAAGACCCAGTACTTC
CDR3aa: CASSLPGGIKTQYF
len: 14
v_gene: TRBV28
d_gene: TRBD2
j_gene: TRBJ2-5
abundance: once

CDR3nt: TGTGCCAGCAGCCAAGCCGTGACTAGGCTTGGAAGGAATGAGCAGTTCTTC
CDR3aa: CASSQAVTRLGRNEQFF
len: 17
v_gene: TRBV3-1/TRBV3-2
d_gene: -
j_gene: TRBJ2-1
abundance: -

CDR3nt: TGTGCCAGCAGCTTGAGGGCGGTCACTGAAGCTTTCTTT
CDR3aa: CASSLRAVTEAFF
len: 13
v_gene: TRBV7-2
d_gene: -
j_gene: TRBJ1-1
abundance: -

CDR3nt: TGCGCCAGCAGCTATTCGGGGAAGAGGGGCACAGATACGCAGTATTTT
CDR3aa: CASSYSGKRGTDTQYF
len: 16
v_gene: TRBV5-1
d_gene: -
j_gene: TRBJ2-3
abundance: -

CDR3nt: TGTGCCAGCAGTTCTCAACCGGGAAATGGCAATCAGCCCCAGCATTTT
CDR3aa: CASSSQPGNGNQPQHF
len: 16
v_gene: TRBV28
d_gene: -
j_gene: TRBJ1-5
abundance: -

CDR3nt: TGTGCCACCAGCAGAGATCCCCCACGACGGACAGACTACAATGAGCAGTTCTTC
CDR3aa: CATSRDPPRRTDYNEQFF
len: 18
v_gene: TRBV15
d_gene: -
j_gene: TRBJ2-1
abundance: -

CDR3nt: TGCGCCAGCAGCCAAGACCTAGGTATGACACCCCTCCACTTT
CDR3aa: CASSQDLGMTPLHF
len: 14
v_gene: TRBV4-3
d_gene: -
j_gene: TRBJ1-6
abundance: -

CDR3nt: TGTGCCAGCAGTTACTCTCTTACAAGCTACGAGCAGTACTTC
CDR3aa: CASSYSLTSYEQYF
len: 14
v_gene: TRBV28
d_gene: -
j_gene: TRBJ2-7
abundance: -

CDR3nt: TGTGCCAGCAGCCCGGGACGGAGTGGGACCCAGTACTTC
CDR3aa: CASSPGRSGTQYF
len: 13
v_gene: TRBV7-2
d_gene: -
j_gene: TRBJ2-5
abundance: -

CDR3nt: TGCGCCAGCAGCTTGGTCGCCCTGAGTGAGTATGAGACCCAGTACTTC
CDR3aa: CASSLVALSEYETQYF
len: 16
v_gene: TRBV5-1
d_gene: -
j_gene: TRBJ2-5
abundance: -

CDR3nt: TGTGCCAGCAGCGAGGGGCGGGGACGTCCTAGGTGGGAGCAGTACTTC
CDR3aa: CASSEGRGRPRWEQYF
len: 16
v_gene: TRBV9
d_gene: -
j_gene: TRBJ2-7
abundance: -

CDR3nt: TGTGCCAGTAGTATCGGCGGATCCTCTGGAAACACCATATATTTT
CDR3aa: CASSIGGSSGNTIYF
len: 15
v_gene: TRBV19
d_gene: -
j_gene: TRBJ1-3
abundance: -

CDR3nt: TGTGCCGGGTTTTGGGGGGGCCGCAATCAGCCCCAGCATTTT
CDR3aa: CAGFWGGRNQPQHF
len: 14
v_gene: TRBV6-4
d_gene: -
j_gene: TRBJ1-5
abundance: once

CDR3nt: TGCAGCGTTGCTAGCGGGACTGTCCCAGATACGCAGTATTTT
CDR3aa: CSVASGTVPDTQYF
len: 14
v_gene: TRBV29-1
d_gene: TRBD2
j_gene: TRBJ2-3
abundance: -

CDR3nt: TGTGCCAGCAAAAAAGACAGCACTACTAATGAAAAACTGTTTTTT
CDR3aa: CASKKDSTTNEKLFF
len: 15
v_gene: TRBV6-5
d_gene: -
j_gene: TRBJ1-4
abundance: -

CDR3nt: TGTGCCAGCAGCCGGGACCCCCAAGGGAGCTCCTACAATGAGCAGTTCTTC
CDR3aa: CASSRDPQGSSYNEQFF
len: 17
v_gene: TRBV4-2
d_gene: -
j_gene: TRBJ2-1
abundance: -

CDR3nt: TGTGCCAGCCTATTAGGGAACACCGGGGAGCTGTTTTTT
CDR3aa: CASLLGNTGELFF
len: 13
v_gene: TRBV28
d_gene: -
j_gene: TRBJ2-2
abundance: -